These 31 T cell receptor beta chains share one sample of origin, sequenced in a study of blood T cell repertoires in COVID-19 (dated by TCRdb to the early 2020s). Receptor amplification or capture employed the immunoSEQ multiplex PCR assay. TCRdb took over this immuneACCESS table, retaining in-frame rearrangements with V and J assigned. Such tables are incomplete; in checked studies, under half of the missing clones stem from an unresolved V gene, and the remainder is unexplained. This sample comprises around 80,000 clones, about four fifths of them detected only once. Under 15% of the sample is taken by the ten largest. Sequenced: peripheral blood. Receptor source: a human donor in a cohort sampled during active COVID-19.

The rearrangement uses TRBV5-4 and TRBJ1-2; 7 positions agree with TRBD1. The ends lost 4 bases at V and 2 bases at J; junction bases unmatched: 8. There are 15 residues in the CDR3. Germline CDR1 is SGHNT and CDR2 is YYREEE (reference sequence). This CDR3 is CASSTAGQANYGYTF. In nucleotides, the CDR3 is TGTGCCAGCAGCACAGCAGGACAGGCCAACTATGGCTACACCTTC.

In its sample, this clone was seen a few times. The genes are TRBV20-1 and TRBJ2-7; D unclear. V gave up 0 bases and J gave up 7 bases, with 7 bases separating them. Germline CDR1 DFQATT, CDR2 SNEGSKA (reference sequence). The CDR3 has 11 residues. The CDR3 DNA reads TGCAGTGCTAGAGAGGTCAGGGAGCAGTACTTC. Residues: CSAREVREQYF.

The V and J genes are TRBV11-2 and TRBJ2-2, with 7 nucleotides matching TRBD1. J lost 4 bases, V lost 5 bases, and 7 bases had no gene match. The CDR3 is 15 amino acids. Germline V gene sequence: CDR1 SGHAT, CDR2 FQNNGV. The CDR3 protein is CASSMTGLPTGELFF. In DNA, the CDR3 is TGTGCCAGCAGCATGACAGGGCTCCCCACCGGGGAGCTGTTTTTT.

The V and J genes are TRBV21-1 and TRBJ2-1; the D call of TRBD1 is as the table states it, not checked on the DNA. TRBV21-1 is annotated as a pseudogene. This CDR3 is built from 14 residues. CDR3 loop: CASRGTGGIDEQFF. For the CDR3, the DNA is TGTGCCAGCAGGGGGACAGGGGGAATTGATGAGCAGTTCTTC.

This clone was seen a single time. The chain has TRBV6-6 and TRBJ1-6; 8 bases match TRBD1. This CDR3 comprises 13 residues. Losses at the gene ends were 9 bases for V and 10 bases for J; bases not matched to a gene: 8. In germline, CDR1 is MNHNY, CDR2 SVGAGI (reference sequence). The CDR3 spells CASGQGETSPLHF. In DNA form, the CDR3 reads TGTGCCAGTGGACAGGGCGAGACCTCACCCCTCCACTTT.

This clone has a handful of counts. The J gene is TRBJ2-7, the V gene TRBV4-1, with TRBD1 matching 9 bases. Germline V gives CDR1 MGHRA, CDR2 YSYEKL. The CDR3 consists of 15 residues. With 2 bases clipped from V and 2 bases from J, the junction kept 4 bases outside the gene matches. In DNA, the CDR3 is TGCGCCAGCAGCCAAATACAGGGGGCGGCCTACGAGCAGTACTTC. Translation: CASSQIQGAAYEQYF.

The CDR3 sequence is CASSLWTGQYYEQYF. CDR3 nucleotide sequence: TGTGCCAGCAGCCTATGGACAGGGCAGTACTACGAGCAGTACTTC. J is TRBJ2-7 and V is TRBV5-8; 8 positions agree with TRBD1. Germline V gene sequence: CDR1 SGHTS, CDR2 YDEGEE. This CDR3 region has 15 residues. J gave up 3 bases and V 4 bases, and 9 bases lay outside the gene matches.

This clone is a singleton in its sample. This chain uses TRBV2 with TRBJ2-4; D might be TRBD1 (6 bases). With 5 bases removed from V and 0 bases from J, the gap between germline ends came to 14 bases. The CDR3 contains 16 residues. The germline V gene has CDR1 SNHLY and CDR2 FYNNEI. CDR3 nucleotides: TGTGCCAGCAGTAATACAGGGCTGATAGCCAAAAACATTCAGTACTTC. Translation gives CASSNTGLIAKNIQYF.

The chain is built from TRBV15 and TRBJ2-5, with 8 nucleotides matching TRBD1. Germline CDR1 reads LNHNV; CDR2 reads YYDKDF (reference sequence). The CDR3 consists of 14 residues. V lost 3 bases, J lost 5 bases, and 5 bases stayed unmatched. The CDR3 nucleotides read TGTGCCACCAGCAGGAAAGACAGGGGTGAGACCCAGTACTTC. It specifies CATSRKDRGETQYF.

J is TRBJ2-1 and V is TRBV5-8, with 10 bases that match TRBD1. The germline V gene encodes CDR1 SGHTS and CDR2 YDEGEE. There are 19 residues in the CDR3. With 1 base clipped from V and 6 bases from J, the junction kept 16 bases outside the gene matches. CDR3 protein: CASSLYRDRGLVIGNEQFF. As DNA, the CDR3 is TGTGCCAGCAGCTTGTACCGGGACAGGGGATTGGTGATAGGCAATGAGCAGTTCTTC.

The V call is TRBV30, the J call TRBJ1-2, with a possible D match to TRBD1 (5 bases). The CDR3 spans 14 residues. Germline values: CDR1 GTSNPN, CDR2 SVGIG (reference sequence). V lost 4 bases, J lost 0 bases, and 12 bases lay in between. The CDR3 is CAWTPGPSNYGYTF. In DNA, the CDR3 is TGTGCCTGGACGCCAGGGCCTTCTAACTATGGCTACACCTTC.

The rearrangement uses TRBV19 and TRBJ1-2; D perhaps matches TRBD1 (5 bases). The CDR3 totals 14 residues. CDR1 is LNHDA and CDR2 is SQIVND in the germline V gene (reference sequence). V was trimmed by 6 bases and J by 1 base, leaving 12 bases between them. CDR3 loop: CASRSQENNYGYTF. The CDR3 DNA sequence: TGTGCCAGTAGGTCACAGGAGAATAACTATGGCTACACCTTC.

The rearrangement links TRBV12-3 or TRBV12-4 to TRBJ1-1, with D possibly TRBD1 on 5 matching bases. V was clipped by 6 bases and J by 10 bases, with 15 bases between them. There are 12 residues in the CDR3. Written as DNA, the CDR3 is TGTGCCAGCAGGACAACTGGGGGGGGAGCTTTCTTT. The encoded protein is CASRTTGGGAFF.

This clone showed up just a few times. Sequence at one end of the junction differs from germline and may be a read error. The chain is built from TRBV7-9 and TRBJ1-3; 9 bases are a match to TRBD1. The CDR3 totals 14 residues. The germline V gene has CDR1 SEHNR and CDR2 FQNEAQ (reference sequence). The CDR3: CASSGRDRVASNMF. DNA for the CDR3: TGTGCCAGCAGCGGCCGGGACAGGGTTGCCTCTAATATGTTT.

This chain joins TRBV6-1 and TRBJ1-2, with a tentative D call TRBD1 (6 bases). The length of the CDR3 is 18 residues. Trimming pared 4 bases from V and 4 bases from J, leaving 25 bases between. The germline V gene encodes CDR1 MNHNS and CDR2 SASEGT. CDR3 sequence (DNA): TGTGCCAGCAGTGCACTCTCCCGGGTTACGAGGGGGACCTATGGCTACACCTTC. It translates to CASSALSRVTRGTYGYTF.

The V and J genes are TRBV5-1 and TRBJ2-1, with 9 bases identical to TRBD1. This CDR3 has 15 residues. The germline gives CDR1 SGHRS, CDR2 YFSETQ. The V segment lost 5 bases and the J segment 9 bases; nucleotides outside the gene matches: 12. CDR3 bases: TGCGCCAGCAGACCCGGGACAGGGAGTGGGGGTGAGCAGTTCTTC. Protein: CASRPGTGSGGEQFF.

The chain joins TRBV27 to TRBJ1-1, with 8 bases matching TRBD1. The CDR3 length is 13 residues. Germline lookup yields CDR1 MNHEY and CDR2 SMNVEV (reference sequence). V was clipped by 6 bases and J by 8 bases; unmatched bases: 8. The CDR3 DNA sequence: TGTGCCAGCAGCCTCCGACAGGGGTCAGAAGCTTTCTTT. Protein: CASSLRQGSEAFF.

The chain combines TRBV5-6 with TRBJ2-4; TRBD1 matches at 10 bases. With V trimmed by 4 bases and J by 6 bases, 7 bases remained unmatched. This CDR3 is 15 amino acids long. The germline V gene has CDR1 SGHDT and CDR2 YYEEEE. The CDR3 DNA sequence: TGTGCCAGCAGCAAGGGGCGACAGGGGGCAAACATTCAGTACTTC. Amino acid sequence: CASSKGRQGANIQYF. Using reference TRBV5-6 and TRBJ2-4 for the parts outside the CDR3, the full variable domain is DAGVTQSPTHLIKTRGQQVTLRCSPKSGHDTVSWYQQALGQGPQFIFQYYEEEERQRGNFPDRFSGHQFPNYSSELNVNALLLGDSALYLCASSKGRQGANIQYFGAGTRLSVL.

The CDR3 loop is CASSPTAVNYGYTF. CDR3 nucleotide sequence: TGTGCCAGCTCACCAACAGCCGTCAACTATGGCTACACCTTC. The chain carries TRBV18 and TRBJ1-2, with D uncertain. This CDR3 is built from 14 residues. Germline values: CDR1 KGHSH, CDR2 LQKENI. Trimming removed 2 bases from V and 2 bases from J, with 9 bases in between.

The rearrangement links TRBV20-1 to TRBJ2-1, with a possible D match to TRBD2 (7 bases). Trimming took 3 bases from V and 2 from J, leaving 17 bases between them. The CDR3 totals 16 residues. Germline CDR1 DFQATT, CDR2 SNEGSKA (reference sequence). This CDR3 is CSASGGRGRTYNEQFF. The CDR3 region has the DNA TGCAGTGCTAGTGGTGGGCGGGGGCGAACCTACAATGAGCAGTTCTTC.

The chain employs TRBV19 and TRBJ1-1; the match to TRBD1 covers 7 bases. The CDR3 totals 16 residues. The V gene's germline CDR1 is LNHDA and CDR2 SQIVND (reference sequence). V trimming: 6 bases; J trimming: 1 base; junction bases outside the gene matches: 11. This CDR3 is CASRIFGRGPNTEAFF. The CDR3 DNA follows: TGTGCCAGTAGGATCTTCGGAAGGGGGCCGAACACTGAAGCTTTCTTT. Full variable domain (rest looked up from reference TRBV19 and TRBJ1-1): DGGITQSPKYLFRKEGQNVTLSCEQNLNHDAMYWYRQDPGQGLRLIYYSQIVNDFQKGDIAEGYSVSREKKESFPLTVTSAQKNPTAFYLCASRIFGRGPNTEAFFGQGTRLTVV.

The CDR3 reads CASSLEGTLPYEQYF. CDR3 bases: TGTGCCAGCAGCTTGGAGGGGACATTACCCTACGAGCAGTACTTC. V gene TRBV5-6 combines with J gene TRBJ2-7, with a weak D call TRBD1 (6 bases). Deletions cut 0 bases from V and 2 bases from J, with 12 bases between. The CDR3 runs to 15 residues. Germline V gene sequence: CDR1 SGHDT, CDR2 YYEEEE.

This clone has more than one count but fewer than ten. The rearrangement uses TRBV5-6 and TRBJ2-7, with 12 positions matching TRBD2. Unmatched junction bases numbered 7, after V lost 3 bases and J lost 6 bases. The germline V gene encodes CDR1 SGHDT and CDR2 YYEEEE. This CDR3 region has 15 residues. The CDR3: CASSSRLAGDFEQYF. The CDR3 DNA sequence: TGTGCCAGCAGCTCCCGACTAGCGGGGGACTTCGAGCAGTACTTC.

The chain carries TRBV9 and TRBJ1-5; D may be TRBD1 (5 bases). This CDR3 region has 13 residues. Germline-derived CDR1 and CDR2 are SGDLS and YYNGEE. Trimming took 3 bases from V and 3 from J, leaving 7 bases between them. CDR3 DNA sequence: TGTGCCAGCAGCGGGGACTACAATCAGCCCCAGCATTTT. Translating gives CASSGDYNQPQHF.

This sequence joins TRBV5-6 and TRBJ2-7; 7 positions agree with TRBD1. The CDR3 has 14 residues. From germline, CDR1 is SGHDT and CDR2 YYEEEE. The trim removed 2 bases at V and 6 bases at J, leaving 8 bases unmatched. The CDR3 loop is CASSFSGGAGEQYF. The DNA for the CDR3 is TGTGCCAGCAGCTTCTCAGGGGGAGCAGGCGAGCAGTACTTC.

The chain has TRBV19 and TRBJ2-7; 10 nucleotides align to TRBD1. J gave up 5 bases and V 6 bases, and 7 bases lay outside the gene matches. The length of the CDR3 is 14 residues. Germline CDR1 reads LNHDA; CDR2 reads SQIVND (reference sequence). CDR3 region: CASRGQGSAHEQYF. The CDR3 DNA follows: TGTGCCAGTAGGGGACAGGGGTCTGCGCACGAGCAGTACTTC.

The V call is TRBV2, the J call TRBJ2-6, with D maybe TRBD2 (6 bases). CDR1 and CDR2 (germline): SNHLY, FYNNEI. V gave up 4 bases and J gave up 3 bases, with 7 bases separating them. This CDR3 is 14 amino acids long. DNA of the CDR3: TGTGCCAGCAGTGTCGGGGGTGGGGCCAACGTCCTGACTTTC. This sequence encodes CASSVGGGANVLTF.

The gene calls are TRBV28 and TRBJ1-3, with D uncertain. Germline assignment: CDR1 MDHEN and CDR2 SYDVKM. The CDR3 is made up of 16 amino acids. Deletions cut 5 bases from V and 1 base from J, with 15 bases between. The CDR3 loop reads CASSISGRRSGNTIYF. For the CDR3, the DNA is TGTGCCAGCAGTATCAGTGGGCGCAGGTCTGGAAACACCATATATTTT.

In the case of this clone: Other DNA sequences in this sample translate to the same CDR3. The CDR3 sequence: CASSPGQGSNQPQHF. CDR3 sequence (DNA): TGTGCCAGCTCACCCGGGCAGGGTAGCAATCAGCCCCAGCATTTT. This sequence joins TRBV18 and TRBJ1-5, with a weak D call TRBD1 (5 bases). Germline V gene data show CDR1 as KGHSH and CDR2 as LQKENI. There are 15 residues in the CDR3. The ends were cut back, 3 bases at V and 0 bases at J, with 9 bases in the middle.

As regards this clone: Mismatch with germline at one junction end may stem from a read error. This sequence joins TRBV6-5 and TRBJ2-7; 9 nucleotides match TRBD1. The length of the CDR3 is 12 residues. Per germline, CDR1 MNHEY and CDR2 SVGAGI. CDR3 loop: CASISPGQGLHF. CDR3 coding DNA: TGTGCCAGCATCTCCCCTGGACAGGGGTTACACTTC.

This clone is categorized as medium-sized. This chain uses TRBV7-3 with TRBJ2-2; the D gene is possibly TRBD1 (5 bases). The V gene's germline CDR1 is SGHTA and CDR2 FQGTGA. V was pared by 0 bases and J by 2 bases, with 7 bases between. There are 15 residues in the CDR3. In DNA form, the CDR3 reads TGTGCCAGCAGCTTAACGGGGCCCAACACCGGGGAGCTGTTTTTT. It encodes CASSLTGPNTGELFF.